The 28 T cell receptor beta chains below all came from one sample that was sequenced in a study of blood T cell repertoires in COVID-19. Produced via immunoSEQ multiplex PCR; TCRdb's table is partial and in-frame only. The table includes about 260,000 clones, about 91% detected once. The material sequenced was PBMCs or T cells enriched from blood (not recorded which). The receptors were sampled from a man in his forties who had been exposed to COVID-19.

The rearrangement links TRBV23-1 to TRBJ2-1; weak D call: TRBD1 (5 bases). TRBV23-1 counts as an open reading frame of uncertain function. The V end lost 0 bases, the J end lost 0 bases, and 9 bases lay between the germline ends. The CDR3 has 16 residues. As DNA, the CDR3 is TGCGCCAGCAGTCAATCGACAGAGAGCTCCTACAATGAGCAGTTCTTC. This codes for CASSQSTESSYNEQFF.

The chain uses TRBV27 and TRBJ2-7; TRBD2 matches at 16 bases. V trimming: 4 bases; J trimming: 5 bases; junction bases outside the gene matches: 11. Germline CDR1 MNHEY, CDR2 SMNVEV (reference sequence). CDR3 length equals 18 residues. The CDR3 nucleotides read TGTGCCAGCAGTTCGCGATCCGGGACTAGCGGGAGGGTGAACGAGCAGTACTTC. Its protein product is CASSSRSGTSGRVNEQYF.

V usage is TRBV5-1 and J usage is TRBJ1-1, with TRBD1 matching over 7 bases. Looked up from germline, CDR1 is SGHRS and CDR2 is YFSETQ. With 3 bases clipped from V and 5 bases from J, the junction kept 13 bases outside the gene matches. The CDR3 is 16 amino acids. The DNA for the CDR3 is TGCGCCAGCAGCTCCCGGTCCGATACAGGGGATACTGAAGCTTTCTTT. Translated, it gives CASSSRSDTGDTEAFF. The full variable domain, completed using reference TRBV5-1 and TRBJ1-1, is KAGVTQTPRYLIKTRGQQVTLSCSPISGHRSVSWYQQTPGQGLQFLFEYFSETQRNKGNFPGRFSGRQFSNSRSEMNVSTLELGDSALYLCASSSRSDTGDTEAFFGQGTRLTVV.

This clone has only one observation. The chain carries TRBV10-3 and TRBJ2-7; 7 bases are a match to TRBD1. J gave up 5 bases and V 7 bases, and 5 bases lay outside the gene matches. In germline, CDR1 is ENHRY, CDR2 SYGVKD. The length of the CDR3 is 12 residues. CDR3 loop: CAITAGGDEQYF. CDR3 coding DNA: TGTGCCATCACCGCAGGGGGTGACGAGCAGTACTTC.

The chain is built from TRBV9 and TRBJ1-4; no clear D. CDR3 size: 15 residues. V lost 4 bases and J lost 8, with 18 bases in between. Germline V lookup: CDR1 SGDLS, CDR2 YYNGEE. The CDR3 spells CASSTPRGGSEKLFF. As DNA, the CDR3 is TGTGCCAGCAGCACCCCCCGGGGAGGGAGCGAAAAACTGTTTTTT.

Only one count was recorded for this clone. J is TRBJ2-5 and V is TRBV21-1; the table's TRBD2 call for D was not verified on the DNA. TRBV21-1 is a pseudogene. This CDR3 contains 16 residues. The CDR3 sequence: CASSKARCINQETQYF. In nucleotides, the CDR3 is TGTGCCAGCAGCAAAGCGAGGTGCATTAACCAAGAGACCCAGTACTTC.

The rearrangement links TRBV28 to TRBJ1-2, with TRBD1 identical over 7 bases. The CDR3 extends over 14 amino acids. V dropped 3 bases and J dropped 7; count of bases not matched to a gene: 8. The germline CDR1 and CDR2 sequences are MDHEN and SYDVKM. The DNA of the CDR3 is TGTGCCAGCAGTTTCGCGGGACAGACTAGTGGCTACACCTTC. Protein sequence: CASSFAGQTSGYTF.

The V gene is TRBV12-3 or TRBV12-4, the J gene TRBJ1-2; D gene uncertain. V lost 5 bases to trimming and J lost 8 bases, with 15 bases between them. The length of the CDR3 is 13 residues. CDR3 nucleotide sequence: TGTGCCAGCAGTCGCGTGGAGGCGGGGGGCTACACCTTC. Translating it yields CASSRVEAGGYTF.

CDR3 sequence reads: CASSLEPAPNEKLFF. CDR3 sequence (DNA): TGTGCCAGCAGCTTAGAACCAGCGCCTAATGAAAAACTGTTTTTT. The chain recombines TRBV7-2 with TRBJ1-4; D is unresolved. V lost 1 base to trimming and J lost 3 bases, with 9 bases between them. Germline loops: CDR1 SGHTA, CDR2 FQGNSA. This CDR3 is 15 amino acids long.

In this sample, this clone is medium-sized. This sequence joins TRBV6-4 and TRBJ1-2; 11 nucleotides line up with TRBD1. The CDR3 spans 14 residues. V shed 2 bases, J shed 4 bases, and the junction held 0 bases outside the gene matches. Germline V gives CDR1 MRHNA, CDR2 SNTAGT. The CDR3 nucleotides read TGTGCCAGCAGTGACGGGACAGGGGGCTATGGCTACACCTTC. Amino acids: CASSDGTGGYGYTF.

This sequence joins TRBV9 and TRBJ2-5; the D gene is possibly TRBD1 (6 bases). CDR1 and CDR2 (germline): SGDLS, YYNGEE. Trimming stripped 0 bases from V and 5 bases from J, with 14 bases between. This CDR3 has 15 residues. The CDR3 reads CASSVVPGTLETQYF. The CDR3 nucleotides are TGTGCCAGCAGCGTAGTACCAGGGACACTGGAGACCCAGTACTTC.

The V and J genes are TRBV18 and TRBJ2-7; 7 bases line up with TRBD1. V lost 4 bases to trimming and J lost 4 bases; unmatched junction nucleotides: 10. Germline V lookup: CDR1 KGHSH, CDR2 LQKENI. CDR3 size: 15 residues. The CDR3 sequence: CASSLDRVEGYEQYF. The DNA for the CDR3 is TGTGCCAGCTCACTCGACAGGGTAGAGGGTTACGAGCAGTACTTC.

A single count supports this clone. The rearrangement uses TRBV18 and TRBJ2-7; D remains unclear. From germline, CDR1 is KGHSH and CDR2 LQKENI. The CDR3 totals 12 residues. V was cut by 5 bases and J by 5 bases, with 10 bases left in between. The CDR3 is CASSVEFDEQYF. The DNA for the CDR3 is TGTGCCAGCTCAGTCGAGTTTGACGAGCAGTACTTC.

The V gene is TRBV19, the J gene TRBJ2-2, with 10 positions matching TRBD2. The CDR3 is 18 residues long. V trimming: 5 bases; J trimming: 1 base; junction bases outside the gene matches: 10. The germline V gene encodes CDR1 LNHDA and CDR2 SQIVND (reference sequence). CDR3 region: CASSGLAGDSWNTGELFF. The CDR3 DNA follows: TGTGCCAGTAGTGGCCTAGCGGGAGATTCGTGGAACACCGGGGAGCTGTTTTTT. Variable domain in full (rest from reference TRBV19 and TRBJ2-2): DGGITQSPKYLFRKEGQNVTLSCEQNLNHDAMYWYRQDPGQGLRLIYYSQIVNDFQKGDIAEGYSVSREKKESFPLTVTSAQKNPTAFYLCASSGLAGDSWNTGELFFGEGSRLTVL.

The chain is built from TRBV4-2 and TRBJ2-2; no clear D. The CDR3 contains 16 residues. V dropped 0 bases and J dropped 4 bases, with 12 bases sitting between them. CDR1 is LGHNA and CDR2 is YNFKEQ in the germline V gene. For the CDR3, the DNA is TGTGCCAGCAGCCAAGAGTATGGCCTCCCCACCGGGGAGCTGTTTTTT. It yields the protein CASSQEYGLPTGELFF.

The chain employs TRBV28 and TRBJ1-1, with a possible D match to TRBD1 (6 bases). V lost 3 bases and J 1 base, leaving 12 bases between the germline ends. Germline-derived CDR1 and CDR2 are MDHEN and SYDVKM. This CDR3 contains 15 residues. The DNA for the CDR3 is TGTGCCAGCAGTTTTCGCGGACAGCCGAACACTGAAGCTTTCTTT. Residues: CASSFRGQPNTEAFF.

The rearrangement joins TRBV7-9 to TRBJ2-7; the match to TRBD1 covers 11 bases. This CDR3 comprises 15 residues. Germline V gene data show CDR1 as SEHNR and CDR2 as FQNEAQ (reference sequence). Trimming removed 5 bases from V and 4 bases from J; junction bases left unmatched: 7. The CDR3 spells CASSSHRDRGYEQYF. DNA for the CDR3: TGTGCCAGCAGCAGTCACCGGGACAGGGGGTACGAGCAGTACTTC.

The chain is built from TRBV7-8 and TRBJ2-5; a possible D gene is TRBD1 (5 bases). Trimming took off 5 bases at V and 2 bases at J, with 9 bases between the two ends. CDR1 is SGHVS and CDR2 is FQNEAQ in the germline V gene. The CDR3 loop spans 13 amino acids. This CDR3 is CASSPRQQETQYF. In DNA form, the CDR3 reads TGTGCCAGCAGCCCAAGACAGCAAGAGACCCAGTACTTC. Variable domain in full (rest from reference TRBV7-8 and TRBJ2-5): GAGVSQSPRYKVAKRGQDVALRCDPISGHVSLFWYQQALGQGPEFLTYFQNEAQLDKSGLPSDRFFAERPEGSVSTLKIQRTQQEDSAVYLCASSPRQQETQYFGPGTRLLVL.

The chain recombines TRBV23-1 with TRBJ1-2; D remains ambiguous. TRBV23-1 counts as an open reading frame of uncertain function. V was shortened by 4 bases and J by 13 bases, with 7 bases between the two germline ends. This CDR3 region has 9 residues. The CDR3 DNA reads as TGCGCCAGCAGTCTTACGGGCACCTTC. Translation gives CASSLTGTF.

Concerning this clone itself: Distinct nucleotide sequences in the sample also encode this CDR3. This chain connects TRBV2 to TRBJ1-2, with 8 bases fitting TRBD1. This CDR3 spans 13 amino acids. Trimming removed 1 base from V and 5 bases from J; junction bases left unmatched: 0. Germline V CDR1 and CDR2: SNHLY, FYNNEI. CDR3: CASSEGQGYGYTF. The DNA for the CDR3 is TGTGCCAGCAGTGAAGGACAGGGGTATGGCTACACCTTC.

In nucleotides, the CDR3 is TGTGCCAGCAGTAAGACTAGTGTGTCAATCATGAATGAGCAGTTCTTC. Protein sequence: CASSKTSVSIMNEQFF. V usage is TRBV21-1 and J usage is TRBJ2-1; the table gives TRBD2 as D, unverified against the DNA. TRBV21-1 is a pseudogene locus. This CDR3 has 16 amino acids.

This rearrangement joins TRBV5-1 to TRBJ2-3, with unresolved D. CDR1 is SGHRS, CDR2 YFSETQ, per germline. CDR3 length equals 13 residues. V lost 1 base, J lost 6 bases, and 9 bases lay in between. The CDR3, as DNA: TGCGCCAGCAGCTTGACCGGAGCGGATACGCAGTATTTT. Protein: CASSLTGADTQYF.

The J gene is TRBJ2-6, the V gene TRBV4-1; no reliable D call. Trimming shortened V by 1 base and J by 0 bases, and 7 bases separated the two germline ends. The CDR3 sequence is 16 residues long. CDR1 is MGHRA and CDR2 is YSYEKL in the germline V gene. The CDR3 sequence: CASSQVFVSGANVLTF. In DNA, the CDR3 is TGCGCCAGCAGCCAAGTCTTTGTCTCTGGGGCCAACGTCCTGACTTTC.

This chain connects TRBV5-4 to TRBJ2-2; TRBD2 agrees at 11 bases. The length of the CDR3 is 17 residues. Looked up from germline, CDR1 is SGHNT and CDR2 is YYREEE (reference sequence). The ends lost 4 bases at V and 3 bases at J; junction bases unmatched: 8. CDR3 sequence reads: CASSPIPGLADTGELFF. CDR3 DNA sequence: TGTGCCAGCAGCCCGATCCCGGGACTAGCGGACACCGGGGAGCTGTTTTTT.

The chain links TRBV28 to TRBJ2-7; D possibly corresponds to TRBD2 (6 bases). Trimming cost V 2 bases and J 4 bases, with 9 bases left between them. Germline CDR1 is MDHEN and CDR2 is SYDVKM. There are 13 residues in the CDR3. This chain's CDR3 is CASSLDGGYEQYF. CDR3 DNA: TGTGCCAGCAGTTTAGATGGAGGGTACGAGCAGTACTTC.

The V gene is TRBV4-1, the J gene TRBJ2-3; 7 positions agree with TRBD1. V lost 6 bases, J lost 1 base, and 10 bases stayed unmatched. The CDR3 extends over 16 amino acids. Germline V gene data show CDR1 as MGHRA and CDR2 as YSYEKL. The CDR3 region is CASRLSEGGGTDTQYF. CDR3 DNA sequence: TGCGCCAGCAGACTCTCCGAAGGGGGCGGCACAGATACGCAGTATTTT.

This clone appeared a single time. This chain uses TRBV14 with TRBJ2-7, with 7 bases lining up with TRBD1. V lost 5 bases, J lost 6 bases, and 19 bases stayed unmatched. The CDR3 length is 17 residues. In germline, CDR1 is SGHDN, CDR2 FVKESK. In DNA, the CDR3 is TGTGCCAGCAGCAAATTGGGTGAGGCAGGGGGATACGGCGAGCAGTACTTC. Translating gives CASSKLGEAGGYGEQYF.

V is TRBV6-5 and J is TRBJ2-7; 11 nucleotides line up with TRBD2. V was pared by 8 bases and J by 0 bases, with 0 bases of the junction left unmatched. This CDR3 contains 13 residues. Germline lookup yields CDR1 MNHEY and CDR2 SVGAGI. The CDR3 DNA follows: TGTGCCAGCGGGACTAGCGGCTCCTACGAGCAGTACTTC. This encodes CASGTSGSYEQYF.